This entry is about one TCR beta chain. No antigen is known for it. Clones were read by immunoSEQ multiplex PCR, and TCRdb kept only the in-frame ones, dropping some. The data contain approximately 30,000 clones, around 86% of them singletons. J was trimmed by 7 bases and V by 3 bases; bases with no gene match: 7. The CDR3 runs to 15 residues. The germline CDR1 and CDR2 sequences are SGDLS and YYNGEE. This sample is part of a study of somatic mutations in cytotoxic T cells in rheumatoid arthritis. Study-level results: Antigens bound by the expanded CD8+ clones were not identified. Unlike healthy controls, rheumatoid arthritis patients had CD8+ clonality that increased with age. For about an eighth of the 65 patients, a single CD8+ clone accounted for more than 20% of CD8+ cells.

Flow cytometry was used to check the purity of CD4+ and CD8+ cells, which had been isolated by positive magnetic bead selection. Input material: CD8+ T cells sorted from blood. The chain joins TRBV9 to TRBJ1-6; 7 nucleotides match TRBD1. This sequence originates from an adult with rheumatoid arthritis. CDR3 in DNA: TGTGCCAGCAGCGGGACAGGCCCGAGAAATTCACCCCTCCACTTT. Translation: CASSGTGPRNSPLHF.